Listed below are T cell receptor beta chains from one sample, sequenced in a study of T cell repertoires in aging, cancer and after chemotherapy. TCRdb called the multiplex PCR reads again in MiXCR, with one record for every CDR3 protein. The data contain several thousand distinct CDR3 sequences, about 30% of them singletons. The sample taken for sequencing was blood. The receptors come from a human donor with a blood cancer. Both conserved end residues are part of each CDR3. A D gene is named only where the DNA matches it firmly. Clone size is not always given. Where it is, it says once, few, many or a class for expanded clones.

d_call	clone_size	v_call	j_call	cdr3_length	cdr3_aa	cdr3_nt
TRBD1	NA	TRBV20-1	TRBJ2-2	17	CSARDPTGGWGTGELFF	TGCAGTGCTAGAGATCCCACAGGGGGTTGGGGCACCGGGGAGCTGTTTTTT
TRBD1	large	TRBV29-1	TRBJ1-2	12	CSVGTGRYGYTF	TGCAGCGTGGGGACAGGCCGCTATGGCTACACCTTC
TRBD1	NA	TRBV6-6	TRBJ1-5	16	CASRQGRGRGNQPQHF	TGTGCCAGCAGGCAAGGGAGGGGGCGAGGCAATCAGCCCCAGCATTTT
TRBD1	NA	TRBV19	TRBJ1-2	17	CASSKRTGGASTLWYTF	TGTGCCAGTAGTAAGAGGACAGGGGGTGCTTCAACCCTATGGTACACCTTC
NA	NA	TRBV20-1	TRBJ1-4	11	CSARDREKLFF	TGCAGTGCGCGGGACCGGGAAAAACTGTTTTTT
TRBD2	NA	TRBV11-3	TRBJ2-7	16	CASSLGGGGVPYEQYF	TGTGCCAGCAGCTTAGGTGGGGGGGGAGTTCCCTACGAGCAGTACTTC
TRBD1	NA	TRBV5-1	TRBJ1-3	15	CASSRGQVSGNTIYF	TGCGCCAGCAGCCGTGGACAGGTCTCTGGAAACACCATATATTTT
NA	few	TRBV6-5	TRBJ2-7	15	CASRWGPLPSYEQYF	TGTGCCAGCAGGTGGGGACCGCTACCTTCCTACGAGCAGTACTTC
NA	NA	TRBV7-6	TRBJ1-1	13	CASSAGGYREAFF	TGTGCCAGCAGCGCCGGTGGCTATCGGGAAGCTTTCTTT
TRBD2	NA	TRBV30	TRBJ2-3	11	CAWSGYAGEYF	TGTGCCTGGAGCGGATACGCGGGGGAGTATTTT
TRBD2	NA	TRBV10-3	TRBJ2-3	18	CATGGISGGKSRTDTQYF	TGTGCCACAGGGGGCATTAGCGGGGGGAAATCTCGCACAGATACGCAGTATTTT
NA	few	TRBV6-5	TRBJ2-5	15	CASSYSGGFQETQYF	TGTGCCAGCAGTTACTCCGGCGGATTCCAAGAGACCCAGTACTTC
NA	NA	TRBV19	TRBJ1-5	17	CASSPAWGVWGNQPQHF	TGTGCCAGTAGTCCGGCTTGGGGTGTGTGGGGCAATCAGCCCCAGCATTTT
NA	NA	TRBV19	TRBJ1-6	13	CASSIGGNSPLHF	TGTGCCAGTAGTATAGGCGGGAATTCACCCCTCCACTTT
NA	NA	TRBV4-3	TRBJ1-3	17	CASSPSGLPFSGNTIYF	TGTGCCAGCAGCCCTTCAGGCCTCCCCTTCTCTGGAAACACCATATATTTT
NA	NA	TRBV4-2	TRBJ1-1	17	CASSQEARGAKNTEAFF	TGTGCCAGCAGCCAAGAAGCCCGGGGGGCGAAGAACACTGAAGCTTTCTTT
NA	medium-sized	TRBV29-1	TRBJ2-6	17	CSVVSWGISPGANVLTF	TGCAGCGTTGTTTCTTGGGGCATCTCTCCTGGGGCCAACGTCCTGACTTTC